These 5 T cell receptor beta chains originate from one sample sequenced in a study of blood T cells in healthy people across ages. Alongside a J-beta primer mix, a sample-barcoded 5' primer served in a second PCR lasting about 7 to 12 cycles. MiXCR, run by TCRdb on the 5' RACE reads, gives a single entry per CDR3 protein. The sample holds under 2,000,000 distinct CDR3 sequences; approximately 50% are singletons and the top ten take around 2.1%. Sequencing used blood. These TCRs come from a middle-aged woman in good health.

There are a few counts of this clonotype. V gene TRBV20-1 combines with J gene TRBJ2-7, with D perhaps assigned TRBD1 or TRBD2 (6 bases each). The end of the DNA aligns better with TRBJ2-5, so the J call may be wrong. Looked up from germline, CDR1 is DFQATT and CDR2 is SNEGSKA (reference sequence). This CDR3 comprises 13 residues. The CDR3 DNA reads TGCAGTGCTAGGTCCGGGGGCATGGAGACCCAGTACTTC. It is translated as CSARSGGMETQYF.

This clonotype was counted only a few times. This rearrangement joins TRBV7-2 to TRBJ2-5, with no clear D. This CDR3 region has 15 residues. Germline CDR1 SGHTA, CDR2 FQGNSA. V was shortened by 0 bases and J by 2 bases, with 10 bases between the two germline ends. CDR3 sequence reads: CASSLAAARQETQYF. DNA for the CDR3: TGTGCCAGCAGCTTAGCGGCGGCACGACAAGAGACCCAGTACTTC. Variable domain in full (rest from reference TRBV7-2 and TRBJ2-5): GAGVSQSPSNKVTEKGKDVELRCDPISGHTALYWYRQSLGQGLEFLIYFQGNSAPDKSGLPSDRFSAERTGGSVSTLTIQRTQQEDSAVYLCASSLAAARQETQYFGPGTRLLVL.

This chain connects TRBV6-5 to TRBJ1-2; 8 nucleotides align to TRBD1. This CDR3 comprises 16 residues. V shed 3 bases, J shed 5 bases, and the junction held 11 bases outside the gene matches. Germline loops: CDR1 MNHEY, CDR2 SVGAGI. The CDR3 sequence is CASSYSDRAGRYGYTF. The CDR3 DNA reads as TGTGCCAGCAGTTATTCGGACAGGGCGGGGAGGTATGGCTACACCTTC.

This clonotype has only a few counts. V gene TRBV7-9 combines with J gene TRBJ2-1, with TRBD1 matching 7 bases. Germline CDR1 and CDR2: SEHNR and FQNEAQ (reference sequence). This CDR3 contains 16 residues. The junction had 13 bases not matched to a gene; V was cut back by 6 bases and J by 5 bases. The chain's CDR3 is CASSSPRRTGHNEQFF. As DNA, the CDR3 is TGTGCCAGCAGTTCTCCCAGACGGACAGGCCACAATGAGCAGTTCTTC.

The sample holds a few counts of this clonotype. The CDR3 region has the DNA TGTGCCACCTGGGGTCCCCCAGATACGCAGTATTTT. It translates to CATWGPPDTQYF. The chain has TRBV24-1 and TRBJ2-3; D unresolved. Germline V gene data show CDR1 as KGHDR and CDR2 as SFDVKD. The CDR3 has 12 amino acids. V was clipped by 9 bases and J by 4 bases, with 10 bases between them.